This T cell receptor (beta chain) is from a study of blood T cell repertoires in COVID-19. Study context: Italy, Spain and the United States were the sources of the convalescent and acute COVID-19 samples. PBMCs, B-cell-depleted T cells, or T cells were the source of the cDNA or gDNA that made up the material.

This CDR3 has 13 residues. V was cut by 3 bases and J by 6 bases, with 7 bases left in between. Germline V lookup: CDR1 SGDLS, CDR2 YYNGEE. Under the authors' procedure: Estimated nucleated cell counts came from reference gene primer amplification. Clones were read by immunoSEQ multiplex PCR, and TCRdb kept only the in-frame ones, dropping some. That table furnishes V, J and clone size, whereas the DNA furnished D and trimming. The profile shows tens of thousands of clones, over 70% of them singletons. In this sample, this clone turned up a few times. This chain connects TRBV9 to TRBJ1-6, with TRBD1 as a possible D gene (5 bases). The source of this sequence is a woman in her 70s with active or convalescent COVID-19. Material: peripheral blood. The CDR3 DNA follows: TGTGCCAGCAGCGGGGGCCCTAATTCACCCCTCCACTTT. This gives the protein CASSGGPNSPLHF.